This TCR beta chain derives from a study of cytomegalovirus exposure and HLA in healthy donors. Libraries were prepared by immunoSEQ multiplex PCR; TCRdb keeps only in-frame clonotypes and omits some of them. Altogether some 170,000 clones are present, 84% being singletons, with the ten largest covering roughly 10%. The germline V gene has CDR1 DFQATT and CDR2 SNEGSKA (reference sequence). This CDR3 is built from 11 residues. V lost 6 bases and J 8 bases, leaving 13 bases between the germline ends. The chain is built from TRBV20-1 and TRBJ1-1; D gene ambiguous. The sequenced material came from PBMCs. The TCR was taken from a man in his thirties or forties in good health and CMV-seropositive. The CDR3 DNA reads TGCAGTGCCGGGGAACAGAAGGAAGCTTTCTTT. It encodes CSAGEQKEAFF.